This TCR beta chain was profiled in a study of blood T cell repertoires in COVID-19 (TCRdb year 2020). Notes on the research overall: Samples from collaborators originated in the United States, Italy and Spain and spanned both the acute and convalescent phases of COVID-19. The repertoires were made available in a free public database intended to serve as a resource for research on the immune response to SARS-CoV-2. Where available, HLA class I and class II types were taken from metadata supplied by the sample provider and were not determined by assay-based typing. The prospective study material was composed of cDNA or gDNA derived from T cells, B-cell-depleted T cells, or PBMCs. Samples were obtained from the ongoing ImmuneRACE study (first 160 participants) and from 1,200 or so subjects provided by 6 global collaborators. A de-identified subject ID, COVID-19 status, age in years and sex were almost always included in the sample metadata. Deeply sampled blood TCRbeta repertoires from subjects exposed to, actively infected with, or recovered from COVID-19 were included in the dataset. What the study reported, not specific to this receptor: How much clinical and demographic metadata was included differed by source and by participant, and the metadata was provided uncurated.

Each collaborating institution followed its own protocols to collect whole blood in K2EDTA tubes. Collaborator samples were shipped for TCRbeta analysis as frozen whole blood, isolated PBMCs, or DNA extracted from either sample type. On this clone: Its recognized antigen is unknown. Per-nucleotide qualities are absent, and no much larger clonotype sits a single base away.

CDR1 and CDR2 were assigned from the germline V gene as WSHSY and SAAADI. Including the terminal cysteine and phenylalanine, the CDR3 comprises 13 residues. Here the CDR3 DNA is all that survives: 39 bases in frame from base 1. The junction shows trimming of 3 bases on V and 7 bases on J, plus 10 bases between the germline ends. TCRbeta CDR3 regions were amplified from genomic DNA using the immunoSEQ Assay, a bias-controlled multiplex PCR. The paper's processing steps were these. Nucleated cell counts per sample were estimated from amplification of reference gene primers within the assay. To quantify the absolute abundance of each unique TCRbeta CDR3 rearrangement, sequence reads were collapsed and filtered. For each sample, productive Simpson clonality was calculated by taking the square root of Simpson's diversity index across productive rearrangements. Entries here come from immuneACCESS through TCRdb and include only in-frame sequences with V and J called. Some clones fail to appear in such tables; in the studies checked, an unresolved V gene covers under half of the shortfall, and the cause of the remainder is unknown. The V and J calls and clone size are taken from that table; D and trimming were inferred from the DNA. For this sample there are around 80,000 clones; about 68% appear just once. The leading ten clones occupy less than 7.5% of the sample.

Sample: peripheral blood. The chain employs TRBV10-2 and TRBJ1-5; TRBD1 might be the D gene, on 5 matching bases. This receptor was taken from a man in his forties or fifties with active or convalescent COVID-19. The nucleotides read TGCGCCAGCAGTGACAGGGCCGGGCAGCCCCAGCATTTT. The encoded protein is CASSDRAGQPQHF.